This entry lists 15 T cell receptor beta chains sequenced from one sample in a study of cytomegalovirus exposure and HLA in healthy donors. Use of 60 Vbeta and 13 Jbeta primers characterized the PCR. Only in-frame clones appear in the TCRdb table, and some are missing; sequencing was by immunoSEQ multiplex PCR. The data show about 130,000 clones, about 74% seen once. Sequencing was performed on PBMCs. The source is a man aged 18 to 29 in good health and CMV-seropositive.

This clone occurred a few times. The V call is TRBV30, the J call TRBJ1-2; D perhaps matches TRBD1 (6 bases). The CDR3 totals 13 residues. V was shortened by 1 base and J by 4 bases, with 10 bases between the two germline ends. Germline loops: CDR1 GTSNPN, CDR2 SVGIG (reference sequence). This chain's CDR3 is CAWSGGPIYGYTF. The DNA of the CDR3 is TGTGCCTGGAGTGGGGGGCCAATCTATGGCTACACCTTC.

The chain combines TRBV28 with TRBJ2-1, with 8 bases identical to TRBD2. The germline V gene has CDR1 MDHEN and CDR2 SYDVKM. This CDR3 has 14 amino acids. J gave up 9 bases and V 6 bases, and 10 bases lay outside the gene matches. For the CDR3, the DNA is TGTGCCAGCAGGGGGATTAGCGGGGTTATTGAGCAGTTCTTC. Translating it yields CASRGISGVIEQFF.

This chain connects TRBV7-9 to TRBJ1-2, with TRBD1 matching 10 bases. CDR1 and CDR2 from the germline V gene are SEHNR and FQNEAQ (reference sequence). V lost 10 bases to trimming and J lost 3 bases; unmatched junction nucleotides: 8. The CDR3 covers 14 residues. The CDR3 bases are TGTGCCACCACCCAGGGACAGGGGTACTATGGCTACACCTTC. Its translation is CATTQGQGYYGYTF.

This clone was detected only once. In nucleotides, the CDR3 is TGTGCCAGCAATGGACAGCCATCCCGCCACACAGATACGCAGTATTTT. This sequence encodes CASNGQPSRHTDTQYF. The rearrangement links TRBV19 to TRBJ2-3; D possibly corresponds to TRBD1 (6 bases). The CDR3 has 16 amino acids. Deletions cut 9 bases from V and 2 bases from J, with 21 bases between. Germline V gene lookup returns CDR1 LNHDA and CDR2 SQIVND (reference sequence).

The chain uses TRBV5-4 and TRBJ2-3; 8 bases agree with TRBD2. The CDR3 is made up of 15 amino acids. With V trimmed by 0 bases and J by 3 bases, 3 bases remained unmatched. The germline V gene has CDR1 SGHNT and CDR2 YYREEE (reference sequence). Written as DNA, the CDR3 is TGTGCCAGCAGCTTGGGCGGGGGGAGAACAGATACGCAGTATTTT. The encoded protein is CASSLGGGRTDTQYF.

This clone was counted only a few times. The CDR3 is CASSGTGHMNTEAFF. The CDR3 nucleotides read TGTGCCAGCAGCGGGACGGGACATATGAACACTGAAGCTTTCTTT. The chain couples TRBV13 to TRBJ1-1; perhaps TRBD1 as D (6 bases). The CDR3 totals 15 residues. The germline V gene encodes CDR1 PRHDT and CDR2 FYEKMQ (reference sequence). Trimming removed 5 bases at V and 0 bases at J, with 13 bases between. Based on the CDR3 plus reference TRBV13 and TRBJ1-1, the full variable domain is AAGVIQSPRHLIKEKRETATLKCYPIPRHDTVYWYQQGPGQDPQFLISFYEKMQSDKGSIPDRFSAQQFSDYHSELNMSSLELGDSALYFCASSGTGHMNTEAFFGQGTRLTVV.

The chain is built from TRBV5-4 and TRBJ2-1; 7 positions agree with TRBD2. Germline V gene lookup returns CDR1 SGHNT and CDR2 YYREEE (reference sequence). J was trimmed by 9 bases and V by 0 bases; bases with no gene match: 9. The length of the CDR3 is 15 residues. The CDR3 protein is CASSLGLAENREQFF. The CDR3 nucleotides read TGTGCCAGCAGCTTGGGCCTAGCGGAGAACCGTGAGCAGTTCTTC.

V is TRBV5-1 and J is TRBJ2-3; TRBD2 agrees at 8 bases. The CDR3 contains 13 residues. CDR1 SGHRS and CDR2 YFSETQ come from the germline V gene. After removal of 7 bases from V and 6 bases from J, the junction contained 7 bases not matched to a gene. CDR3 loop: CASFGTSRDTQYF. CDR3 DNA sequence: TGCGCCAGCTTTGGGACTAGTCGGGATACGCAGTATTTT. Full variable domain (missing parts from reference TRBV5-1 and TRBJ2-3): KAGVTQTPRYLIKTRGQQVTLSCSPISGHRSVSWYQQTPGQGLQFLFEYFSETQRNKGNFPGRFSGRQFSNSRSEMNVSTLELGDSALYLCASFGTSRDTQYFGPGTRLTVL.

V gene TRBV9 combines with J gene TRBJ2-3; a possible D gene is TRBD1 (6 bases). Trimming shortened V by 0 bases and J by 3 bases, and 14 bases separated the two germline ends. The CDR3 has 16 residues. Germline V CDR1 and CDR2: SGDLS, YYNGEE. CDR3 nucleotides: TGTGCCAGCAGCGTAGAGGTTACAGGGTGGACAGATACGCAGTATTTT. Translating it yields CASSVEVTGWTDTQYF.

This clone was recorded a few times. As DNA, the CDR3 is TGTGCCAGCAGTCCCTGGGAGCCGAAGACCCAGTACTTC. Translation gives CASSPWEPKTQYF. V and J are TRBV27 and TRBJ2-5, with D tentatively TRBD2 (5 bases). The V end was cut by 5 bases, the J end by 6 bases, with 13 bases between. This CDR3 contains 13 residues. The germline CDR1 and CDR2 sequences are MNHEY and SMNVEV (reference sequence).

Sample share makes this clone medium-sized. DNA for the CDR3: TGTGCCAGCAGCGACGGTGATAGCCATGAGCAGTTCTTC. This codes for CASSDGDSHEQFF. This chain uses TRBV6-4 with TRBJ2-1; D not resolved. Germline V gene lookup returns CDR1 MRHNA and CDR2 SNTAGT. The V end was cut by 6 bases, the J end by 8 bases, with 14 bases between. This CDR3 has 13 amino acids.

The gene calls are TRBV7-9 and TRBJ2-7; D not certain. CDR3 length: 12 residues. Per germline, CDR1 SEHNR and CDR2 FQNEAQ (reference sequence). V lost 5 bases and J lost 1, with 6 bases in between. DNA for the CDR3: TGTGCCAGCAGCGTTATATCCTACGAGCAGTACTTC. It translates to CASSVISYEQYF.

V usage is TRBV28 and J usage is TRBJ2-5; D may be TRBD1 (5 bases). This CDR3 has 14 residues. Between the trimmed V and J ends, which lost 3 bases and 4 bases, there was a span of 12 bases. CDR1 and CDR2 (germline): MDHEN, SYDVKM. CDR3 in DNA: TGTGCCAGCAGTTTTCCAGGGAACCTAGAGACCCAGTACTTC. The encoded protein is CASSFPGNLETQYF.

The V gene is TRBV6-6, the J gene TRBJ2-1, with 9 bases matching TRBD2. There are 15 residues in the CDR3. Germline lookup yields CDR1 MNHNY and CDR2 SVGAGI (reference sequence). The J segment lost 0 bases and the V segment lost 6 bases, leaving 3 bases of the junction unmatched. The CDR3 nucleotides are TGTGCCAGCAGCCCGCGGGGGGGCTCCTACAATGAGCAGTTCTTC. Translating it yields CASSPRGGSYNEQFF.

The gene calls are TRBV5-1 and TRBJ1-1; D might be TRBD1 (5 bases). Trimming stripped 0 bases from V and 0 bases from J, with 9 bases between. CDR3 length: 15 amino acids. Germline V gives CDR1 SGHRS, CDR2 YFSETQ. DNA of the CDR3: TGCGCCAGCAGCTTGGGAGGGACTGTGAACACTGAAGCTTTCTTT. Its translation is CASSLGGTVNTEAFF.